A single sample is the source of the 15 T cell receptor beta chains below, sequenced in a study of CD8+ T cells in alopecia areata. The treatment here: oral pan-JAK inhibitor, 5-10 mg twice daily. Sequencing relied on a cDNA template that was reverse transcribed from extracted RNA. The repertoire was sequenced with immunoSEQ multiplex PCR; TCRdb's copy has only in-frame clones and lacks some. The data show some 200,000 clones, with less than 50% seen just once and roughly 2.6% held by the top ten. The sample consisted of CD4+ T cells sorted from blood, taken at approximately week 36, from a patient treated with tofacitinib. Receptors originate from a human donor with alopecia areata.

This clone was seen more than once but under ten times. The rearrangement links TRBV19 to TRBJ1-1; no clear D gene. Between the trimmed V and J ends, which lost 3 bases and 5 bases, there was a span of 16 bases. Per germline, CDR1 LNHDA and CDR2 SQIVND (reference sequence). This CDR3 comprises 15 residues. CDR3 bases: TGTGCCAGTAGTATGTTCAGGCGGTTGGGGACTGAAGCTTTCTTT. This translates into CASSMFRRLGTEAFF.

This clone was seen once. V gene TRBV6-5 combines with J gene TRBJ2-3, with D possibly called TRBD1 or TRBD2 (5 bases each). The CDR3 has 15 residues. V dropped 4 bases and J dropped 1 base, with 12 bases sitting between them. Germline CDR1 is MNHEY and CDR2 is SVGAGI. The CDR3 coding sequence is TGTGCCAGCAGTTCGCCGGGGACCCGCACAGATACGCAGTATTTT. Translation: CASSSPGTRTDTQYF.

This chain uses TRBV15 with TRBJ1-5; tentatively, D is TRBD1 (6 bases). Germline assignment: CDR1 LNHNV and CDR2 YYDKDF (reference sequence). V lost 1 base and J lost 6, with 10 bases in between. The CDR3 runs to 14 residues. The CDR3 DNA follows: TGTGCCACCAGCAGAGTCGGGGGCTTTCAGCCCCAGCATTTT. Its translation: CATSRVGGFQPQHF.

This clone was picked up a small number of times. This chain uses TRBV28 with TRBJ2-7; weak D call: TRBD2 (6 bases). V was clipped by 1 base and J by 2 bases, with 12 bases between them. This CDR3 is 15 amino acids long. Germline V gene lookup returns CDR1 MDHEN and CDR2 SYDVKM. CDR3 loop: CASSLYRRGTYEQYF. The CDR3 DNA reads TGTGCCAGCAGTTTATATCGGCGGGGAACCTACGAGCAGTACTTC.

This rearrangement joins TRBV27 to TRBJ2-7; 7 nucleotides match TRBD1. CDR3 length equals 16 residues. The J segment lost 0 bases and the V segment lost 1 base, leaving 6 bases of the junction unmatched. CDR1 is MNHEY and CDR2 is SMNVEV in the germline V gene (reference sequence). The CDR3 region is CASSLFTDRASYEQYF. The CDR3 region has the DNA TGTGCCAGCAGTTTATTCACCGACAGGGCCTCCTACGAGCAGTACTTC.

The V gene is TRBV5-1, the J gene TRBJ2-3, with D perhaps being TRBD1 or TRBD2 (5 bases each). The V gene lost 2 bases and the J gene lost 2 bases, with 15 bases spanning the gap. The CDR3 is made up of 16 amino acids. The germline CDR1 and CDR2 sequences are SGHRS and YFSETQ. Here the CDR3 DNA reads TGCGCCAGCAGCTTAACTGCCGGGACCTACACAGATACGCAGTATTTT. This sequence encodes CASSLTAGTYTDTQYF.

The chain uses TRBV27 and TRBJ2-1, with D possibly matching TRBD2 (5 bases). Germline lookup yields CDR1 MNHEY and CDR2 SMNVEV (reference sequence). This CDR3 region has 15 residues. Trimming took off 2 bases at V and 9 bases at J, with 17 bases between the two ends. CDR3 sequence: CASSLTSRGRGEQFF. CDR3 in DNA: TGTGCCAGCAGTTTAACTAGTAGAGGGCGAGGTGAGCAGTTCTTC.

This clone was counted between two and nine times. The J gene is TRBJ2-5, the V gene TRBV30; no reliable D call. Germline V gene sequence: CDR1 GTSNPN, CDR2 SVGIG (reference sequence). Trimming stripped 3 bases from V and 1 base from J, with 6 bases between. The CDR3 is 12 amino acids. CDR3 sequence (DNA): TGTGCCTGGAGATACAGCCAAGAGACCCAGTACTTC. Translated: CAWRYSQETQYF.

This clone appeared once. This sample includes further DNA sequences coding for the same CDR3. The gene calls are TRBV4-3 and TRBJ1-1; D is perhaps TRBD1 (5 bases). CDR1 and CDR2 (germline): LGHNA, YSLEER. CDR3 length: 13 amino acids. The germline V and J ends were trimmed by 4 bases and 4 bases, with 10 bases remaining between them. CDR3 DNA: TGCGCCAGCAGCCTCTCGGGGGGCACTGAAGCTTTCTTT. This translates into CASSLSGGTEAFF.

The V and J genes are TRBV10-3 and TRBJ2-3; unclear D gene. The CDR3 is made up of 13 amino acids. V dropped 2 bases and J dropped 8 bases, with 11 bases sitting between them. Germline V lookup: CDR1 ENHRY, CDR2 SYGVKD. As DNA, the CDR3 is TGTGCCATCAGTGAGGCCCCCGGATTTACGCAGTATTTT. Its protein is CAISEAPGFTQYF.

This clone turned up a few times. This chain uses TRBV4-1 with TRBJ2-7; 9 nucleotides agree with TRBD1. The CDR3 contains 14 residues. After removal of 5 bases from V and 4 bases from J, the junction contained 6 bases not matched to a gene. Looked up from germline, CDR1 is MGHRA and CDR2 is YSYEKL. The CDR3 protein is CASSYRDRAYEQYF. In DNA form, the CDR3 reads TGCGCCAGCAGCTACCGGGACAGGGCGTACGAGCAGTACTTC.

The rearrangement joins TRBV9 to TRBJ1-5; D gene ambiguous. The CDR3 runs to 12 residues. The germline V gene encodes CDR1 SGDLS and CDR2 YYNGEE. V lost 0 bases, J lost 4 bases, and 2 bases lay in between. CDR3 protein: CASSVGNQPQHF. In nucleotides, the CDR3 is TGTGCCAGCAGCGTAGGGAATCAGCCCCAGCATTTT.

This sequence joins TRBV30 and TRBJ2-4; D remains unclear. The germline V and J ends were trimmed by 2 bases and 4 bases, with 6 bases remaining between them. The CDR3 runs 12 residues. Germline V gives CDR1 GTSNPN, CDR2 SVGIG (reference sequence). CDR3 bases: TGTGCCTGGAGTTATAGTAAAAACATTCAGTACTTC. Translation gives CAWSYSKNIQYF.

This chain connects TRBV29-1 to TRBJ1-5; TRBD1 matches at 7 bases. CDR1 and CDR2 from the germline V gene are SQVTM and ANQGSEA. V lost 4 bases, J lost 4 bases, and 1 base stayed unmatched. This CDR3 has 12 amino acids. In DNA, the CDR3 is TGCAGCGTTGGGGACAGAAATCAGCCCCAGCATTTT. Protein sequence: CSVGDRNQPQHF. The full variable domain, in which reference TRBV29-1 and TRBJ1-5 provide the parts outside the CDR3, is SAVISQKPSRDICQRGTSLTIQCQVDSQVTMMFWYRQQPGQSLTLIATANQGSEATYESGFVIDKFPISRPNLTFSTLTVSNMSPEDSSIYLCSVGDRNQPQHFGDGTRLSIL.

The chain has TRBV6-5 and TRBJ1-2, with D perhaps matching TRBD1 (5 bases). The CDR3 runs 14 residues. CDR1 and CDR2 from the germline V gene are MNHEY and SVGAGI. The V gene lost 6 bases and the J gene lost 0 bases, with 11 bases spanning the gap. The CDR3 here is CASRAGGTNYGYTF. The CDR3, as DNA: TGTGCCAGCAGGGCGGGGGGAACTAACTATGGCTACACCTTC.